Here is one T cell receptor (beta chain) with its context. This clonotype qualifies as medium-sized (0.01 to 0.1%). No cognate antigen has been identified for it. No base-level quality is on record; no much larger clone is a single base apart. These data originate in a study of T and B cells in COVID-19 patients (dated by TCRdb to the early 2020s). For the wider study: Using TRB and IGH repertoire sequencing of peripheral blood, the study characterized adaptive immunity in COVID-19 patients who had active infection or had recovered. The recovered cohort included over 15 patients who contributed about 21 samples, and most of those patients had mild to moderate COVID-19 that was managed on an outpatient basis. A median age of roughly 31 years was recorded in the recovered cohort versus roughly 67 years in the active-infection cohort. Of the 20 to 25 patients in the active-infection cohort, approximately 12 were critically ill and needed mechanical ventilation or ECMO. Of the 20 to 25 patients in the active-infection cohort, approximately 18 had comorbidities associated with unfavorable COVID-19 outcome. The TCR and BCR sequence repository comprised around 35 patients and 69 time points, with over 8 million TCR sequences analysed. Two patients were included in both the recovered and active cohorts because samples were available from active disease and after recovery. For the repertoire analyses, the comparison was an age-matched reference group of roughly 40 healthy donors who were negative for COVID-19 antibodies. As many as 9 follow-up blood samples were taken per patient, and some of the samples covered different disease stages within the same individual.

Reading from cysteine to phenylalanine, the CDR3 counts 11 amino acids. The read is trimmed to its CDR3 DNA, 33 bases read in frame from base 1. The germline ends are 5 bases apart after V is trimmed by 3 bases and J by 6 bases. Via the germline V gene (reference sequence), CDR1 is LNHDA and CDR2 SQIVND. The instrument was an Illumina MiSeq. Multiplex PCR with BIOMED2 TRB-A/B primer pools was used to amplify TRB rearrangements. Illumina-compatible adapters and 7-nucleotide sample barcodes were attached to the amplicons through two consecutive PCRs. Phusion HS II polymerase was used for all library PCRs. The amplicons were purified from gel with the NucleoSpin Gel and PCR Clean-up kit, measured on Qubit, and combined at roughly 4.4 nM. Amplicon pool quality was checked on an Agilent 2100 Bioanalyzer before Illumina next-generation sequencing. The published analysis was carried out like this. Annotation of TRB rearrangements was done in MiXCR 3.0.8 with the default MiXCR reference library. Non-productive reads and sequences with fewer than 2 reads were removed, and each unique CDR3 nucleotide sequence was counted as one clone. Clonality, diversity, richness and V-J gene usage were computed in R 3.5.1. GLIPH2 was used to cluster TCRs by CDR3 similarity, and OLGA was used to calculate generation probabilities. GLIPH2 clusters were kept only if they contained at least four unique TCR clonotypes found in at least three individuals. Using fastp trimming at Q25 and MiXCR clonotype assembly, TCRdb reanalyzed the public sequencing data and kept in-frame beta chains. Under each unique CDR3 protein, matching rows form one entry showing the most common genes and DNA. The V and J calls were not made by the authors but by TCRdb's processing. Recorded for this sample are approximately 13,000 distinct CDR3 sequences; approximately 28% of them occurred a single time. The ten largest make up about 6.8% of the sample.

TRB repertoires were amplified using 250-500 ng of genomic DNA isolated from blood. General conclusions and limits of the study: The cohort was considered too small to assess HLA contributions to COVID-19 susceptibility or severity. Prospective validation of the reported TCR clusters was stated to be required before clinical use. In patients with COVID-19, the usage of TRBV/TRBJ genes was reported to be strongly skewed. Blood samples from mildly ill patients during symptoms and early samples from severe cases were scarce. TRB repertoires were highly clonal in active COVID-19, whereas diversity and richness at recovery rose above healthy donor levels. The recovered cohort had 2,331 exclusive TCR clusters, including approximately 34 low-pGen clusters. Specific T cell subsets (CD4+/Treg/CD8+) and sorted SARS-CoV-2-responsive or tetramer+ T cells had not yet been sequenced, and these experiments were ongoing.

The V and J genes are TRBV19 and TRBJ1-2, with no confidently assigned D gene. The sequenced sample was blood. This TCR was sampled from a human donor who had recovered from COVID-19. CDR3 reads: CASSIGNGYTF. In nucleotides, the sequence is TGTGCCAGTAGTATCGGGAATGGCTACACCTTC.